Each of the 2 T cell receptor beta chains below was sequenced from the same sample in a study of T cell clonality in common variable immunodeficiency. Study-wide points: Reportedly, TCR beta sequences from common variable immunodeficiency showed fewer deletions and N-nucleotide insertions.

Method: immunoSEQ multiplex PCR; TCRdb's copy keeps in-frame clones and lacks some. The sample has 40,000 to 50,000 clones, none seen only once. These receptors' antigens are unknown. The sample was peripheral blood mononuclear cells. Receptor source: a human donor with common variable immunodeficiency.

On this clone: Read sequence stops 3 residues before the CDR3 end, and the germline J gene provides the missing end. The V and J genes are TRBV7-8 and TRBJ2-1; possibly TRBD2 for D (6 bases). The CDR3 loop spans 15 amino acids. V shed 8 bases and J shed 2 bases, with 16 bases lying between them. The germline gives CDR1 SGHVS, CDR2 FQNEAQ. The CDR3 sequence: CASPLGGPPYNEQFF. The CDR3 bases that were read are TGTGCCAGCCCTTTGGGGGGTCCCCCCTACAATGAG.

In this sample, this clone turned up many times. The read finishes 3 residues shy of the CDR3 end, and the germline J gene is used to complete it. This rearrangement joins TRBV7-3 to TRBJ2-3, with D possibly matching TRBD1 (5 bases). Germline CDR1 is SGHTA and CDR2 is FQGTGA. This CDR3 is built from 14 residues. Between the trimmed V and J ends, which lost 5 bases and 2 bases, there was a span of 11 bases. CDR3 DNA (partial): TGTGCCAGCAGCCCAGGGTCCCACACAGATACG. This codes for CASSPGSHTDT. The entire CDR3 protein is CASSPGSHTDTQYF.